One and the same sample provided the 5 T cell receptor beta chains below, sequenced in a study of regulatory T cells in long-lasting Graves disease. CDR3-region Arm-PCR and iRepertoire HTBI primers produced the TCR beta libraries. TCRdb independently ran MiXCR on the multiplex PCR reads; one entry per CDR3 protein. This sample has roughly 400,000 distinct CDR3 sequences, with less than 25% found just once. Time point noted: persistent/refractory GD, antithyroid drugs over 5 years with positive TRAb. Following extraction of RNA from PBMCs, that RNA was used to make the TCR library. The specimen comprised peripheral blood mononuclear cells (PBMCs), sampled when the disease was refractory, from a patient treated with antithyroid drugs. Receptors were obtained from a female donor with Graves disease.

There are many counts of this clonotype. The chain couples TRBV12-3 or TRBV12-4 to TRBJ2-5; TRBD1 agrees at 7 bases. The CDR3 spans 16 residues. Unmatched junction bases numbered 14, after V lost 6 bases and J lost 4 bases. The CDR3 DNA reads TGTGCCAGCAGCCAAGGGGTGAGGGGGCGAGGAGAGACCCAGTACTTC. It translates to CASSQGVRGRGETQYF.

This clonotype appeared a few times. This chain uses TRBV7-2 with TRBJ2-5; TRBD2 matches at 15 bases. The junction had 9 bases not matched to a gene; V was cut back by 3 bases and J by 4 bases. Germline V lookup: CDR1 SGHTA, CDR2 FQGNSA. The CDR3 totals 18 residues. This chain's CDR3 is CASSLRTSGRAGGETQYF. DNA of the CDR3: TGTGCCAGCAGCTTGCGGACTAGCGGGAGGGCCGGGGGAGAGACCCAGTACTTC.

Concerning this clonotype itself: This may come from a read error, since a much larger clone is one base off. The chain recombines TRBV15 with TRBJ1-5; a possible D gene is TRBD1 (5 bases). Deletions cut 8 bases from V and 3 bases from J, with 14 bases between. The CDR3 is 14 amino acids. The germline V gene encodes CDR1 LNHNV and CDR2 YYDKDF (reference sequence). The CDR3: CATGSGPLNQPQHF. CDR3 nucleotide sequence: TGTGCCACCGGCTCGGGACCTCTCAATCAGCCCCAGCATTTT.

This clonotype appeared a few times. This chain's CDR3 is CASGQGIYNSPLHF. In DNA form, the CDR3 reads TGTGCCAGCGGACAGGGAATCTATAATTCACCCCTCCACTTT. The chain has TRBV19 and TRBJ1-6; TRBD1 agrees at 8 bases. After removal of 9 bases from V and 3 bases from J, the junction contained 4 bases not matched to a gene. CDR1 and CDR2 from the germline V gene are LNHDA and SQIVND (reference sequence). The CDR3 runs to 14 residues.

This clonotype occurred many times. The J gene is TRBJ1-1, the V gene TRBV7-8, with D uncertain. Germline CDR1 and CDR2: SGHVS and FQNEAQ. The V end was cut by 2 bases, the J end by 1 base, with 11 bases between. The CDR3 totals 15 residues. As DNA, the CDR3 is TGTGCCAGCAGCTTAAATTGGGCGGAGAACACTGAAGCTTTCTTT. Protein: CASSLNWAENTEAFF. The variable domain in full, completed from reference TRBV7-8 and TRBJ1-1, reads GAGVSQSPRYKVAKRGQDVALRCDPISGHVSLFWYQQALGQGPEFLTYFQNEAQLDKSGLPSDRFFAERPEGSVSTLKIQRTQQEDSAVYLCASSLNWAENTEAFFGQGTRLTVV.